The 20 T cell receptor beta chains reported below all come from one sample, sequenced in a study of blood T cell repertoires in COVID-19. Assay used: immunoSEQ multiplex PCR; TCRdb lists only in-frame clones, some missing. The table records fewer than 85,000 clones, about 90% of them present only once. The sequenced material came from peripheral blood. Receptor source: a human donor in a cohort sampled during active COVID-19.

The chain combines TRBV19 with TRBJ1-4, with 8 nucleotides matching TRBD1. The CDR3 is made up of 18 amino acids. J gave up 7 bases and V 7 bases, and 20 bases lay outside the gene matches. CDR1 and CDR2 (germline): LNHDA, SQIVND (reference sequence). The CDR3 DNA reads as TGTGCCAGTACCCTCCGAAGGCAGGGGGCGGACGGGGCTGAAAAACTGTTTTTT. It yields the protein CASTLRRQGADGAEKLFF.

The V call is TRBV6-1, the J call TRBJ2-7; D is possibly TRBD1 (5 bases). Germline assignment: CDR1 MNHNS and CDR2 SASEGT. Trimming pared 2 bases from V and 2 bases from J, leaving 10 bases between. The length of the CDR3 is 14 residues. The CDR3 reads CASSEFRAAYEQYF. The CDR3 nucleotides read TGTGCCAGCAGTGAATTCAGGGCAGCCTACGAGCAGTACTTC.

This clone was recorded only once. The chain has TRBV10-3 and TRBJ2-7, with 7 nucleotides matching TRBD2. The V gene's germline CDR1 is ENHRY and CDR2 SYGVKD. The CDR3 spans 14 residues. J lost 1 base, V lost 10 bases, and 10 bases had no gene match. The CDR3 reads CATAISSGSYEQYF. As DNA, the CDR3 is TGTGCCACCGCCATATCTAGCGGTTCCTACGAGCAGTACTTC.

The chain uses TRBV28 and TRBJ1-4; D perhaps matches TRBD1 (5 bases). The CDR3 spans 14 residues. Germline CDR1 and CDR2: MDHEN and SYDVKM. The germline V and J ends were trimmed by 2 bases and 7 bases, with 11 bases remaining between them. DNA of the CDR3: TGTGCCAGCAGTTTAAGGCAGGGAGGTGAAAAACTGTTTTTT. The encoded protein is CASSLRQGGEKLFF.

The chain recombines TRBV10-1 with TRBJ2-3; 11 bases align to TRBD2. Germline V gene data show CDR1 as WNHNN and CDR2 as SYGVQD (reference sequence). J was trimmed by 5 bases and V by 4 bases; bases with no gene match: 8. CDR3 length: 16 amino acids. This CDR3 is CASSASGTSGGDTQYF. CDR3 DNA sequence: TGCGCCAGCAGTGCCTCGGGGACTAGCGGTGGAGATACGCAGTATTTT.

This chain uses TRBV7-8 with TRBJ1-2, with 8 bases identical to TRBD1. With 5 bases clipped from V and 3 bases from J, the junction kept 5 bases outside the gene matches. Germline values: CDR1 SGHVS, CDR2 FQNEAQ. The CDR3 length is 14 residues. CDR3 in amino acids: CASSPADRDYGYTF. The CDR3 nucleotides read TGTGCCAGCAGCCCAGCGGACAGGGACTATGGCTACACCTTC. The full variable domain, with the rest looked up from reference TRBV7-8 and TRBJ1-2, is GAGVSQSPRYKVAKRGQDVALRCDPISGHVSLFWYQQALGQGPEFLTYFQNEAQLDKSGLPSDRFFAERPEGSVSTLKIQRTQQEDSAVYLCASSPADRDYGYTFGSGTRLTVV.

The V gene is TRBV5-1, the J gene TRBJ2-1; TRBD2 agrees at 8 bases. Trimming took 2 bases from V and 5 from J; bases not matched to a gene: 6. The CDR3 is 15 amino acids. From germline, CDR1 is SGHRS and CDR2 YFSETQ. This chain's CDR3 is CASSFLSGRDNEQFF. The CDR3 DNA is TGCGCCAGCAGCTTTCTCAGCGGGAGAGACAATGAGCAGTTCTTC.

The chain combines TRBV19 with TRBJ1-5; 11 bases are shared with TRBD1. The junction had 4 bases not matched to a gene; V was cut back by 5 bases and J by 1 base. CDR3 length: 16 residues. Per the germline V gene, CDR1 is LNHDA and CDR2 is SQIVND (reference sequence). The CDR3 DNA reads as TGTGCCAGTAGTTGGACAGGGGGCTCAAGCAATCAGCCCCAGCATTTT. This translates into CASSWTGGSSNQPQHF.

The genes are TRBV27 and TRBJ2-3; 7 nucleotides match TRBD2. The CDR3 has 19 residues. Germline V CDR1 and CDR2: MNHEY, SMNVEV (reference sequence). The ends lost 6 bases at V and 1 base at J; junction bases unmatched: 19. The CDR3 spells CASRRITDLRETRTDTQYF. DNA for the CDR3: TGTGCCAGCAGGCGAATAACGGACCTGCGGGAGACCCGCACAGATACGCAGTATTTT.

This chain links TRBV3-1 (or the pseudogene TRBV3-2) with TRBJ1-2, with TRBD1 matching over 7 bases. Trimming cost V 4 bases and J 8 bases; bases outside gene matches: 7. Germline CDR1 and CDR2: LGHDT and YNNKEL (reference sequence). The CDR3 contains 13 residues. The CDR3 region has the DNA TGTGCCAGCAGCCTACAGGGGAAGGAGGGCTACACCTTC. Its protein is CASSLQGKEGYTF.

The V and J genes are TRBV28 and TRBJ2-5; the match to TRBD2 covers 16 bases. From germline, CDR1 is MDHEN and CDR2 SYDVKM. The CDR3 consists of 16 residues. V lost 1 base, J lost 5 bases, and 1 base stayed unmatched. This chain's CDR3 is CASSLLGLAGGETQYF. Here the CDR3 DNA reads TGTGCCAGCAGTTTATTGGGACTAGCGGGGGGGGAGACCCAGTACTTC.

The chain has TRBV7-8 and TRBJ1-2; a weak D match, TRBD1 (5 bases). Trimming cost V 5 bases and J 5 bases, with 12 bases left between them. This CDR3 contains 13 residues. Germline CDR1 and CDR2: SGHVS and FQNEAQ. DNA of the CDR3: TGTGCCAGCAGCACCAGGGCTGAGTATGGCTACACCTTC. This encodes CASSTRAEYGYTF. Full variable domain (missing parts from reference TRBV7-8 and TRBJ1-2): GAGVSQSPRYKVAKRGQDVALRCDPISGHVSLFWYQQALGQGPEFLTYFQNEAQLDKSGLPSDRFFAERPEGSVSTLKIQRTQQEDSAVYLCASSTRAEYGYTFGSGTRLTVV.

This chain links TRBV6-2 or TRBV6-3 with TRBJ1-1; D is uncertain. The ends were cut back, 5 bases at V and 4 bases at J, with 20 bases in the middle. This CDR3 has 16 amino acids. Germline CDR1 is MNHEY and CDR2 is SVGEGT. This chain's CDR3 is CASSQGWGGSITEAFF. The DNA for the CDR3 is TGTGCCAGCAGTCAAGGATGGGGAGGGAGTATCACTGAAGCTTTCTTT.

This clone showed up just a few times. The rearrangement joins TRBV18 to TRBJ2-7; 8 positions agree with TRBD1. With 3 bases clipped from V and 2 bases from J, the junction kept 9 bases outside the gene matches. The CDR3 has 16 amino acids. The V gene's germline CDR1 is KGHSH and CDR2 LQKENI. The DNA for the CDR3 is TGTGCCAGCTCACCGGCAGGGGGCGAGGCAGCCTACGAGCAGTACTTC. Protein: CASSPAGGEAAYEQYF.

This chain uses TRBV7-2 with TRBJ1-4, with D possibly matching TRBD1 (6 bases). The CDR3 runs to 15 residues. V lost 9 bases and J 6 bases, leaving 20 bases between the germline ends. Germline V CDR1 and CDR2: SGHTA, FQGNSA. Here the CDR3 DNA reads TGTGCCAGTAAACCGGGGGGCAGACGTGATGAAAAACTGTTTTTT. Translated: CASKPGGRRDEKLFF.

The V and J genes are TRBV5-1 and TRBJ1-3; TRBD1 matches at 7 bases. The CDR3 is made up of 15 amino acids. Germline loops: CDR1 SGHRS, CDR2 YFSETQ. Trimming removed 1 base from V and 4 bases from J; junction bases left unmatched: 5. This CDR3 is CASSLTAGGGNTIYF. The CDR3 DNA reads as TGCGCCAGCAGCTTGACGGCAGGGGGAGGAAACACCATATATTTT.

This sequence joins TRBV10-1 and TRBJ1-1, with D possibly being TRBD1 (6 bases). Deletions cut 4 bases from V and 7 bases from J, with 13 bases between. The germline V gene encodes CDR1 WNHNN and CDR2 SYGVQD (reference sequence). The CDR3 is made up of 13 amino acids. CDR3 sequence: CASSAVGASEAFF. As DNA, the CDR3 is TGCGCCAGCAGTGCCGTGGGGGCGAGTGAAGCTTTCTTT.

The V call is TRBV19, the J call TRBJ1-2; D may be TRBD1 (5 bases). CDR1 is LNHDA, CDR2 SQIVND, per germline (reference sequence). V lost 3 bases and J lost 6, with 14 bases in between. The CDR3 is 14 residues long. The CDR3 sequence is CASSMGLGSHGYTF. In DNA, the CDR3 is TGTGCCAGTAGTATGGGGCTCGGGTCTCATGGCTACACCTTC.

The genes are TRBV7-7 and TRBJ2-3; D remains ambiguous. The V end was cut by 1 base, the J end by 4 bases, with 9 bases between. The CDR3 runs 14 residues. Germline assignment: CDR1 SSHAT and CDR2 FNYEAQ (reference sequence). The CDR3: CASSLDGLADTQYF. The CDR3, as DNA: TGTGCCAGCAGCTTAGACGGTTTAGCAGATACGCAGTATTTT.

The rearrangement joins TRBV11-2 to TRBJ2-5; no clear D. The CDR3 loop spans 14 amino acids. Deletions cut 2 bases from V and 3 bases from J, with 10 bases between. The germline CDR1 and CDR2 sequences are SGHAT and FQNNGV. The CDR3 coding sequence is TGTGCCAGCAGCTTATCCAGCGTTGAAGAGACCCAGTACTTC. Translated, it gives CASSLSSVEETQYF.